A single sample is the source of the 4 T cell receptor beta chains below, sequenced in a study of CD8 T cells in Susac syndrome (dated by TCRdb to the late 2010s). Libraries were constructed by the immunoSEQ multiplex PCR assay. RNA was extracted using the RNeasy kit, and about 0.5 to 1 ug of the RNA was reverse transcribed with random hexamers. TCRdb passed the public sequencing reads through fastp at Q25 and MiXCR, retaining productive beta sequences. Records with the same CDR3 protein are collapsed into one entry carrying the most frequent genes and DNA. The sample yields around 300,000 distinct CDR3 sequences; over 75% were counted once. The ten largest clones take up 0.2% to 0.25% of the sample. Sequenced material: CD8+ T cells from PBMCs. These receptors all come from a human donor with multiple sclerosis.

This clonotype was detected only a few times. V gene TRBV7-2 combines with J gene TRBJ1-2; D unresolved. This CDR3 is 16 amino acids long. Germline CDR1 SGHTA, CDR2 FQGNSA. Trimming left V 3 bases short and J 0 bases short, with 14 bases between. The CDR3 protein is CASSFNPALSNYGYTF. CDR3 bases: TGTGCCAGCAGCTTCAACCCCGCGCTTTCTAACTATGGCTACACCTTC.

CDR3 bases: TGTGCCGGATCACGACTAGCGGGAGCGCAATACTCCTACAATGAGCAGTTCTTC. Translated, it gives CAGSRLAGAQYSYNEQFF. The chain has TRBV6-2 or TRBV6-3 and TRBJ2-1; 12 bases match TRBD2. V trimming: 11 bases; J trimming: 0 bases; junction bases outside the gene matches: 14. Germline CDR1 reads MNHEY; CDR2 reads SVGEGT. The CDR3 sequence is 18 residues long.

The chain combines TRBV19 with TRBJ1-1; 10 bases match TRBD1. This CDR3 has 18 amino acids. The junction had 13 bases not matched to a gene; V was cut back by 5 bases and J by 1 base. In germline, CDR1 is LNHDA, CDR2 SQIVND (reference sequence). CDR3 nucleotide sequence: TGTGCCAGTAGTCCAACTGGGACAGGGGACGTCGGGAACACTGAAGCTTTCTTT. Translating it yields CASSPTGTGDVGNTEAFF.

V usage is TRBV30 and J usage is TRBJ2-7; D possibly corresponds to TRBD2 (6 bases). Germline V gives CDR1 GTSNPN, CDR2 SVGIG (reference sequence). The CDR3 length is 13 residues. With 1 base removed from V and 3 bases from J, the gap between germline ends came to 10 bases. CDR3 coding DNA: TGTGCCTGGAGTGCCGGGACTCTCTACGAGCAGTACTTC. It specifies CAWSAGTLYEQYF.